Each of the 29 T cell receptor beta chains below was sequenced from the same sample in a study of cytomegalovirus exposure and HLA in healthy donors. 13 Jbeta primers and 60 Vbeta primers were used for the PCR. Sequenced by immunoSEQ multiplex PCR; TCRdb stores in-frame clones only, minus some. The top ten hold under 0.6% of the sample, which has about 250,000 clones, 78% seen once. What was sequenced was PBMCs. These receptor sequences come from a boy between 10 and 17 years old in good health and CMV-seronegative.

V usage is TRBV7-6 and J usage is TRBJ1-6; perhaps TRBD1 as D (6 bases). V was shortened by 2 bases and J by 5 bases, with 13 bases between the two germline ends. This CDR3 region has 16 residues. Germline assignment: CDR1 SGHVS and CDR2 FNYEAQ. The CDR3 spells CASSLRGAENNSPLHF. DNA of the CDR3: TGTGCCAGCAGCTTACGGGGGGCCGAAAATAATTCACCCCTCCACTTT. Using reference TRBV7-6 and TRBJ1-6 for the parts outside the CDR3, the full variable domain is GAGVSQSPRYKVTKRGQDVALRCDPISGHVSLYWYRQALGQGPEFLTYFNYEAQQDKSGLPNDRFSAERPEGSISTLTIQRTEQRDSAMYRCASSLRGAENNSPLHFGNGTRLTVT.

The chain is built from TRBV7-8 and TRBJ1-1; 10 nucleotides line up with TRBD1. This CDR3 is built from 17 residues. With V trimmed by 3 bases and J by 5 bases, 12 bases remained unmatched. Per germline, CDR1 SGHVS and CDR2 FQNEAQ. The CDR3 loop is CASSFSRDRGIRTEAFF. DNA for the CDR3: TGTGCCAGCAGCTTCTCCCGGGACAGGGGAATTAGGACTGAAGCTTTCTTT.

The chain couples TRBV2 to TRBJ1-4; TRBD1 is a possible D gene (6 bases). The ends were cut back, 0 bases at V and 7 bases at J, with 24 bases in the middle. This CDR3 is built from 19 residues. Looked up from germline, CDR1 is SNHLY and CDR2 is FYNNEI. The CDR3 DNA sequence: TGTGCCAGCAGTGAAGCGCTTCTTTCAGGGGAGCGCTTTGGTGAAAAACTGTTTTTT. As protein: CASSEALLSGERFGEKLFF. The full variable domain, completed using reference TRBV2 and TRBJ1-4, is EPEVTQTPSHQVTQMGQEVILRCVPISNHLYFYWYRQILGQKVEFLVSFYNNEISEKSEIFDDQFSVERPDGSNFTLKIRSTKLEDSAMYFCASSEALLSGERFGEKLFFGSGTQLSVL.

V is TRBV11-2 and J is TRBJ2-2; 10 bases map to TRBD1. The CDR3 has 15 residues. V trimming: 4 bases; J trimming: 4 bases; junction bases outside the gene matches: 3. The V gene's germline CDR1 is SGHAT and CDR2 FQNNGV. For the CDR3, the DNA is TGTGCCAGCAGCTCCAGACAGGGGGCCACCGGGGAGCTGTTTTTT. It yields the protein CASSSRQGATGELFF.

The chain employs TRBV5-1 and TRBJ2-7; D remains ambiguous. Germline values: CDR1 SGHRS, CDR2 YFSETQ. The V and J ends lost 4 bases and 6 bases respectively, with 14 bases between them. The CDR3 length is 13 residues. CDR3 loop: CASSPWAAAEQYF. The CDR3 nucleotides are TGCGCCAGCAGCCCCTGGGCAGCCGCCGAGCAGTACTTC. The full variable domain, in which reference TRBV5-1 and TRBJ2-7 provide the parts outside the CDR3, is KAGVTQTPRYLIKTRGQQVTLSCSPISGHRSVSWYQQTPGQGLQFLFEYFSETQRNKGNFPGRFSGRQFSNSRSEMNVSTLELGDSALYLCASSPWAAAEQYFGPGTRLTVT.

The V gene is TRBV7-9, the J gene TRBJ2-7, with TRBD1 matching over 8 bases. CDR3 length: 14 residues. Germline CDR1 is SEHNR and CDR2 is FQNEAQ (reference sequence). Trimming at V came to 3 bases and at J to 7 bases, leaving 8 bases not matched to a gene. CDR3 sequence reads: CASSFFQGAEEQYF. CDR3 nucleotides: TGTGCCAGCAGCTTTTTCCAGGGGGCTGAAGAGCAGTACTTC. The complete variable domain, with remaining parts taken from reference TRBV7-9 and TRBJ2-7, reads DTGVSQNPRHKITKRGQNVTFRCDPISEHNRLYWYRQTLGQGPEFLTYFQNEAQLEKSRLLSDRFSAERPKGSFSTLEIQRTEQGDSAMYLCASSFFQGAEEQYFGPGTRLTVT.

The rearrangement links TRBV19 to TRBJ1-1, with D perhaps TRBD1 (5 bases). Germline CDR1 is LNHDA and CDR2 is SQIVND (reference sequence). The V and J ends lost 5 bases and 4 bases respectively, with 17 bases between them. This CDR3 is built from 15 residues. CDR3 in DNA: TGTGCCAGTAGTCAGGGCCCCGTCCCGGTCACTGAAGCTTTCTTT. This sequence encodes CASSQGPVPVTEAFF.

The gene calls are TRBV5-6 and TRBJ2-7; 9 bases agree with TRBD2. Germline values: CDR1 SGHDT, CDR2 YYEEEE. This CDR3 comprises 16 residues. The V and J ends lost 0 bases and 3 bases, in that order; junction bases with no gene match: 7. CDR3 DNA sequence: TGTGCCAGCAGCTTGGTGCCTAGCGGGGAATACTACGAGCAGTACTTC. Protein: CASSLVPSGEYYEQYF.

V is TRBV19 and J is TRBJ2-4; 10 bases agree with TRBD2. Per germline, CDR1 LNHDA and CDR2 SQIVND (reference sequence). CDR3 length: 14 amino acids. V was clipped by 4 bases and J by 8 bases; unmatched bases: 5. The CDR3 loop is CASSKRLAGDIQYF. The CDR3 DNA follows: TGTGCCAGTAGTAAACGGCTAGCGGGGGACATTCAGTACTTC.

This rearrangement joins TRBV19 to TRBJ2-2; 9 bases match TRBD1. Germline V CDR1 and CDR2: LNHDA, SQIVND (reference sequence). CDR3 size: 17 residues. V lost 9 bases, J lost 3 bases, and 14 bases stayed unmatched. CDR3 sequence: CASPSEETGGDTGELFF. CDR3 in DNA: TGTGCCAGCCCAAGCGAAGAGACAGGGGGTGACACCGGGGAGCTGTTTTTT.

In regard to this clone: Distinct nucleotide sequences in the sample also encode this CDR3. The chain carries TRBV7-6 and TRBJ1-6, with D perhaps TRBD1 (5 bases). V gave up 6 bases and J gave up 7 bases, with 16 bases separating them. CDR1 is SGHVS and CDR2 is FNYEAQ in the germline V gene. The CDR3 covers 15 residues. The CDR3 region is CASRVGQGGNSPLHF. In nucleotides, the CDR3 is TGTGCCAGCAGGGTGGGGCAGGGTGGGAATTCACCCCTCCACTTT.

The V gene is TRBV6-5, the J gene TRBJ2-7; D is undetermined. V dropped 5 bases and J dropped 1 base, with 9 bases sitting between them. CDR1 and CDR2 (germline): MNHEY, SVGAGI. The CDR3 has 13 residues. The CDR3 coding sequence is TGTGCCAGCAGTAGAGTTATGTCCTACGAGCAGTACTTC. Translating gives CASSRVMSYEQYF.

This rearrangement joins TRBV12-5 to TRBJ1-5, with D hard to call. The length of the CDR3 is 18 residues. Germline V lookup: CDR1 LGHNT, CDR2 FRNRAP. With 1 base removed from V and 0 bases from J, the gap between germline ends came to 16 bases. DNA of the CDR3: TGTGCTAGTGGTTTGGCACACCTAATCGGGTATAGCAATCAGCCCCAGCATTTT. It specifies CASGLAHLIGYSNQPQHF.

The V gene is TRBV4-1, the J gene TRBJ2-3, with 8 bases lining up with TRBD2. Per germline, CDR1 MGHRA and CDR2 YSYEKL. This CDR3 has 17 residues. The junction had 7 bases not matched to a gene; V was cut back by 2 bases and J by 0 bases. DNA for the CDR3: TGCGCCAGCAGCCAATCACTAGCGGTATCTAGCACAGATACGCAGTATTTT. Protein: CASSQSLAVSSTDTQYF.

V usage is TRBV5-1 and J usage is TRBJ1-2, with TRBD1 identical over 8 bases. V shed 4 bases and J 8 bases; nucleotides not matched to a gene: 10. This CDR3 has 14 residues. Germline CDR1 is SGHRS and CDR2 is YFSETQ. CDR3 sequence: CASSPDRGTLGYTF. The CDR3 DNA sequence: TGCGCCAGCAGCCCAGACAGGGGCACTCTGGGCTACACCTTC.

This clone was seen more than once but under ten times. CDR3 region: CASSGAGQPTSSTNEKLFF. In nucleotides, the CDR3 is TGTGCCAGCAGCGGAGCAGGACAGCCAACCAGCTCAACTAATGAAAAACTGTTTTTT. V and J are TRBV9 and TRBJ1-4; D perhaps matches TRBD1 (6 bases). The V gene's germline CDR1 is SGDLS and CDR2 YYNGEE. Deletions cut 3 bases from V and 0 bases from J, with 21 bases between. The CDR3 length is 19 residues.

This CDR3 reads CASSQVRTGYEQYF. CDR3 nucleotide sequence: TGCGCCAGCAGCCAAGTAAGGACAGGCTACGAGCAGTACTTC. The chain employs TRBV4-1 and TRBJ2-7, with 7 bases identical to TRBD1. Trimming cost V 1 base and J 3 bases; bases outside gene matches: 3. Germline-derived CDR1 and CDR2 are MGHRA and YSYEKL. The CDR3 consists of 14 residues.

V and J are TRBV6-5 and TRBJ1-1; no firm D call. V lost 4 bases to trimming and J lost 1 base, with 7 bases between them. The germline gives CDR1 MNHEY, CDR2 SVGAGI. CDR3 length: 13 amino acids. CDR3 region: CASSFTANTEAFF. The CDR3 DNA sequence: TGTGCCAGCAGTTTCACTGCGAACACTGAAGCTTTCTTT.

The CDR3, as DNA: TGTGCCAGCAGCTTTACAGCTACCTCCTACGAGCAGTACTTC. It specifies CASSFTATSYEQYF. This chain connects TRBV11-2 to TRBJ2-5; D gene ambiguous. The J call may be faulty, since TRBJ2-7 better matches the DNA end. Germline V gene sequence: CDR1 SGHAT, CDR2 FQNNGV. This CDR3 comprises 14 residues.

As to this clone: In the same sample, other DNA sequences code for this CDR3. This chain connects TRBV15 to TRBJ2-7; a possible D gene is TRBD2 (5 bases). CDR1 and CDR2 (germline): LNHNV, YYDKDF (reference sequence). With 1 base removed from V and 3 bases from J, the gap between germline ends came to 7 bases. The CDR3 consists of 13 residues. In DNA, the CDR3 is TGTGCCACCAGCAGAGTCGGGGTCTACGAGCAGTACTTC. This gives the protein CATSRVGVYEQYF.

This clone was recorded once. This chain uses TRBV9 with TRBJ2-6; no reliable D call. Germline V CDR1 and CDR2: SGDLS, YYNGEE. The CDR3 covers 15 residues. V gave up 0 bases and J gave up 0 bases, with 4 bases separating them. Written as DNA, the CDR3 is TGTGCCAGCAGCGTAGGACACTCTGGGGCCAACGTCCTGACTTTC. It encodes CASSVGHSGANVLTF.

This clone was counted a single time. V usage is TRBV14 and J usage is TRBJ1-1; 9 positions agree with TRBD1. The germline V gene has CDR1 SGHDN and CDR2 FVKESK. The CDR3 covers 14 residues. Trimming took 4 bases from V and 4 from J; bases not matched to a gene: 4. DNA of the CDR3: TGTGCCAGCAGCCTTGGACAGGGGAGCACTGAAGCTTTCTTT. This translates into CASSLGQGSTEAFF.

This chain links TRBV5-4 with TRBJ2-3, with TRBD1 as a possible D gene (6 bases). The CDR3 spans 15 residues. Germline CDR1 and CDR2: SGHNT and YYREEE (reference sequence). The V end was cut by 0 bases, the J end by 2 bases, with 10 bases between. CDR3: CASSLVRGTTDTQYF. The CDR3 bases are TGTGCCAGCAGCTTGGTTAGGGGGACCACAGATACGCAGTATTTT.

This clone was found a few times. This rearrangement joins TRBV2 to TRBJ2-5, with a possible D match to TRBD1 (5 bases). The V end lost 9 bases, the J end lost 3 bases, and 11 bases lay between the germline ends. This CDR3 is built from 12 residues. Germline CDR1 reads SNHLY; CDR2 reads FYNNEI. CDR3 in amino acids: CAREDTKETQYF. The CDR3 bases are TGTGCCAGAGAGGACACTAAAGAGACCCAGTACTTC.

This chain links TRBV4-2 with TRBJ2-7, with TRBD1 matching over 9 bases. The CDR3 is made up of 15 amino acids. Germline CDR1 LGHNA, CDR2 YNFKEQ. Losses at the gene ends were 3 bases for V and 5 bases for J; bases not matched to a gene: 8. The CDR3 region has the DNA TGTGCCAGCAGCCATGCCGGGACAGGGACTAACGAGCAGTACTTC. Residues: CASSHAGTGTNEQYF.

This chain connects TRBV2 to TRBJ2-5, with 8 bases aligning to TRBD2. The DNA matches TRBJ2-7 better at its end, which makes the J call doubtful. This CDR3 region has 14 residues. The germline gives CDR1 SNHLY, CDR2 FYNNEI. The CDR3 is CASSPRGGSYEQYF. The CDR3 nucleotides are TGTGCCAGCAGCCCTCGGGGGGGATCCTACGAGCAGTACTTC.

This sequence joins TRBV13 and TRBJ2-2; TRBD2 aligns across 7 bases. Germline CDR1 is PRHDT and CDR2 is FYEKMQ (reference sequence). Germline trimming cut 1 base from V and 6 bases from J; bases unmatched to any gene: 2. The CDR3 runs 14 residues. The CDR3 nucleotides are TGTGCCAGCAGCTTAGACGCGGGAGCCGGGGAGCTGTTTTTT. Translated, it gives CASSLDAGAGELFF.

This clone was detected only a few times. The V call is TRBV7-9, the J call TRBJ1-2, with 10 bases that match TRBD1. This CDR3 comprises 16 residues. The ends lost 0 bases at V and 7 bases at J; junction bases unmatched: 8. The germline CDR1 and CDR2 sequences are SEHNR and FQNEAQ (reference sequence). The chain's CDR3 is CASSLAGGQGSSGYTF. In DNA, the CDR3 is TGTGCCAGCAGCTTAGCCGGGGGACAGGGGAGTTCTGGCTACACCTTC.

The rearrangement links TRBV6-1 to TRBJ1-1, with D uncertain. The CDR3 has 12 residues. The V end lost 6 bases, the J end lost 7 bases, and 12 bases lay between the germline ends. Germline V CDR1 and CDR2: MNHNS, SASEGT. The CDR3 is CASSRSGVEAFF. Written as DNA, the CDR3 is TGTGCCAGCAGCCGCTCGGGAGTTGAAGCTTTCTTT.